This entry is about one T cell receptor beta chain. Its antigen is still unknown. This sample was included in a study of shared clonotypes between healthy human individuals. Study-wide results and caveats: Clonotypes that were shared across a handful of donors made up 4% to 6% of naive CD4 clonotypes.

Positive CCR7 selection of CD45RO-negative cells yielded the naive CD8 cells, and terminally differentiated effector memory CD45RA+ cells were excluded. Repertoires were generated with immunoSEQ multiplex PCR, while TCRdb's copy carries only in-frame clones and drops some. The profile shows hundreds of thousands of clones, 85% to 95% of them singletons. The CDR3 loop spans 15 amino acids. V was shortened by 1 base and J by 5 bases, with 15 bases between the two germline ends. Per the germline V gene, CDR1 is MNHNS and CDR2 is SASEGT. The sequenced material came from naive CD8+ T cells sorted from blood. This chain uses TRBV6-1 with TRBJ2-7; tentative D call: TRBD2 (5 bases). This clonotype was obtained from a woman in her thirties in good health. CDR3 residues: CASSEGRELGNEQYF. The DNA of the CDR3 is TGTGCCAGCAGTGAAGGCAGAGAGCTCGGGAACGAGCAGTACTTC.